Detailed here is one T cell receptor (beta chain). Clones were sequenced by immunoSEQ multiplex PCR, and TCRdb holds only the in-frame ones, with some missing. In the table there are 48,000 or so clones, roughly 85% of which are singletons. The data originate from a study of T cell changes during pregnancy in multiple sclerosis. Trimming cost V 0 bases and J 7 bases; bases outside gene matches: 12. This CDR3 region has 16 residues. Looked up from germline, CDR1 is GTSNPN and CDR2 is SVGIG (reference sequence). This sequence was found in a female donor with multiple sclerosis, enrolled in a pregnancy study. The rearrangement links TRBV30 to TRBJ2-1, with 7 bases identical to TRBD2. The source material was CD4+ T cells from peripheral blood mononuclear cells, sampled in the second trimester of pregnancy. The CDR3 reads CAWSVLGGGRYNEQFF. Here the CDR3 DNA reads TGTGCCTGGAGTGTACTGGGGGGAGGGCGATATAATGAGCAGTTCTTC.